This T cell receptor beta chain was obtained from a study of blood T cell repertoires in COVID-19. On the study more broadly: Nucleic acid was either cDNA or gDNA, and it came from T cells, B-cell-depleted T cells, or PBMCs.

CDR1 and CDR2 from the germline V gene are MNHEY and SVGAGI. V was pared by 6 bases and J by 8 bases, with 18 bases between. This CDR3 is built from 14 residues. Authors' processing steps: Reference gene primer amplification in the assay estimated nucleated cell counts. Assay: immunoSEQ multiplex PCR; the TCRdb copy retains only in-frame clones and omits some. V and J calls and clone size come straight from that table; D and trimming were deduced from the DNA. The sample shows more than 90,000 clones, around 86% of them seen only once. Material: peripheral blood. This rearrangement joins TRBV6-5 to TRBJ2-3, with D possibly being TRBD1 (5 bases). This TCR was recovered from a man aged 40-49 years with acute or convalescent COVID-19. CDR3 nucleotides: TGTGCCAGCAGCCCCCAGGGTAGCATAGGTACGCAGTATTTT. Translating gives CASSPQGSIGTQYF.